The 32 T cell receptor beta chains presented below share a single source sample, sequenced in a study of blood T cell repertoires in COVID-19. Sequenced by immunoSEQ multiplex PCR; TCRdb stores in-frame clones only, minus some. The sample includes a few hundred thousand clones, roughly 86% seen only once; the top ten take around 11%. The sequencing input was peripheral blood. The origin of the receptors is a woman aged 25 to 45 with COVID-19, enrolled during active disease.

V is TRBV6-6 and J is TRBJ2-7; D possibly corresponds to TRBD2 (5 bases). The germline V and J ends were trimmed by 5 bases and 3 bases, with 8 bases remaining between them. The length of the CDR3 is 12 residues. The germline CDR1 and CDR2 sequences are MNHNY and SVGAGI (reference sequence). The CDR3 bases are TGTGCCAGCAGTAATGACTACTACGAGCAGTACTTC. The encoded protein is CASSNDYYEQYF.

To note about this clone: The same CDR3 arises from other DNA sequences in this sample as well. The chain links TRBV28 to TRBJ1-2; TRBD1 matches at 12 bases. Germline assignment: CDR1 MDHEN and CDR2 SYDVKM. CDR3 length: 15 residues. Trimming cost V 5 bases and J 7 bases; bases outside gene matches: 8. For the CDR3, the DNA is TGTGCCAGCAGTCCCGGGACAGGGGGCTCTGGTGGCTACACCTTC. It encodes CASSPGTGGSGGYTF.

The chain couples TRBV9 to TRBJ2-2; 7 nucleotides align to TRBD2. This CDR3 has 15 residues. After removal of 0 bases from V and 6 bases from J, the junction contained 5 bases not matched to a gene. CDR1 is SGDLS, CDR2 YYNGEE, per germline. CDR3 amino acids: CASSVDGRTAGELFF. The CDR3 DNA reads TGTGCCAGCAGCGTAGACGGGAGGACGGCCGGGGAGCTGTTTTTT.

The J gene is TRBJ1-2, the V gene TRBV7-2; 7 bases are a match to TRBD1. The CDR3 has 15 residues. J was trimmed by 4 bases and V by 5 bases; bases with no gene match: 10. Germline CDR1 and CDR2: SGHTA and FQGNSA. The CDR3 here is CASSRGQHNSYGYTF. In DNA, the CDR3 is TGTGCCAGCAGCCGGGGACAGCACAACTCCTATGGCTACACCTTC. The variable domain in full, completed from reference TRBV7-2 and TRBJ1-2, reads GAGVSQSPSNKVTEKGKDVELRCDPISGHTALYWYRQSLGQGLEFLIYFQGNSAPDKSGLPSDRFSAERTGGSVSTLTIQRTQQEDSAVYLCASSRGQHNSYGYTFGSGTRLTVV.

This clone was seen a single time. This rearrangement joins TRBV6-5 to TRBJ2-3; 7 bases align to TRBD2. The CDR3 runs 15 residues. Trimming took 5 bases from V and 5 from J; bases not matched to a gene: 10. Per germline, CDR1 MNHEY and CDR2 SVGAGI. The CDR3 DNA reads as TGTGCCAGCAGTCTGCGGGCTAGCGGTCTAGATACGCAGTATTTT. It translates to CASSLRASGLDTQYF.

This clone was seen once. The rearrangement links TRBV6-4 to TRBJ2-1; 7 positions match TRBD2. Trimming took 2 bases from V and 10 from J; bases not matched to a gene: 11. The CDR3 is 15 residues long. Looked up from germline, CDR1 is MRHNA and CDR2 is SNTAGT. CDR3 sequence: CASSDGSGTGREQFF. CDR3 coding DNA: TGTGCCAGCAGTGACGGGAGCGGGACTGGGCGGGAGCAGTTCTTC.

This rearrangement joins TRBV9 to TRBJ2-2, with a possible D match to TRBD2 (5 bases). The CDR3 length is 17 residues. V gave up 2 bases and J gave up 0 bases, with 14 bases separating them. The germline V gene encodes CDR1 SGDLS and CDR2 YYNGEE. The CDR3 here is CASSVFDWTSNTGELFF. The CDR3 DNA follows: TGTGCCAGCAGCGTCTTCGACTGGACTTCGAACACCGGGGAGCTGTTTTTT.

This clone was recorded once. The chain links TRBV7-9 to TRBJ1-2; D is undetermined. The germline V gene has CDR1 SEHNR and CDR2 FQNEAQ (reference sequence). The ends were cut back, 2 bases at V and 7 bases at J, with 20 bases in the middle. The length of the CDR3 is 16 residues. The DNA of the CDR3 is TGTGCCAGCAGCTTAACGCGAAACGTGGTCTCTCCTGGCTACACCTTC. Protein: CASSLTRNVVSPGYTF. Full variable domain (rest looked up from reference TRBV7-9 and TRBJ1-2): DTGVSQNPRHKITKRGQNVTFRCDPISEHNRLYWYRQTLGQGPEFLTYFQNEAQLEKSRLLSDRFSAERPKGSFSTLEIQRTEQGDSAMYLCASSLTRNVVSPGYTFGSGTRLTVV.

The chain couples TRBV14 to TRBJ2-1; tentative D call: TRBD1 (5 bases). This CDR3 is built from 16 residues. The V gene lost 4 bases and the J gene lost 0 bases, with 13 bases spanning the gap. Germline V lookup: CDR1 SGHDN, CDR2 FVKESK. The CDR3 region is CASSPRQPSSYNEQFF. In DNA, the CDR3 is TGTGCCAGCAGCCCAAGACAGCCGAGCTCCTACAATGAGCAGTTCTTC.

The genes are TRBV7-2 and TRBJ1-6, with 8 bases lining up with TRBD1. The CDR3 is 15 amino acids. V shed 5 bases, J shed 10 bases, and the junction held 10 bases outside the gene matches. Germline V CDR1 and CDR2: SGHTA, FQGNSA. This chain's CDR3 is CASSPTGGKDSPLHF. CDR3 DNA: TGTGCCAGCAGCCCTACAGGGGGAAAAGACTCACCCCTCCACTTT.

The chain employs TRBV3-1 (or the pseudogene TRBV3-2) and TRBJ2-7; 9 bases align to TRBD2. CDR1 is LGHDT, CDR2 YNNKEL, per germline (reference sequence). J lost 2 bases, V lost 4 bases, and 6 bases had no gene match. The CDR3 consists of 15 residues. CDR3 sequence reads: CASSRTTSGPYEQYF. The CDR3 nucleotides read TGTGCCAGCAGCCGAACGACTAGCGGACCCTACGAGCAGTACTTC.

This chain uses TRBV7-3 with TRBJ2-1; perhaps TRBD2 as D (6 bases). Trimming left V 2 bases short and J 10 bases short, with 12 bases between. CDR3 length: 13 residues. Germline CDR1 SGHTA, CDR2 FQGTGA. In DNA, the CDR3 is TGTGCCAGCAGCTTACTGAGCGGGTTAGAGCAGTTCTTC. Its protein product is CASSLLSGLEQFF.

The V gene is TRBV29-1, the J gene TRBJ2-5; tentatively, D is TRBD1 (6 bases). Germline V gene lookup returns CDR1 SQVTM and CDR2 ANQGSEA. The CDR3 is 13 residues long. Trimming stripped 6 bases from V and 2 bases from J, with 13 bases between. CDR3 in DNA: TGCAGCGTCCGGACAGAAACACAAGAGACCCAGTACTTC. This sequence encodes CSVRTETQETQYF.

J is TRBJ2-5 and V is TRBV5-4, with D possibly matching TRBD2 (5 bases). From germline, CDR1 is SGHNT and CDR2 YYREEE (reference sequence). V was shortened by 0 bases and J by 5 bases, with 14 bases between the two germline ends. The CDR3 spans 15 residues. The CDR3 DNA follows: TGTGCCAGCAGCTTGGGGGTGGGAGTGGTGGAGACCCAGTACTTC. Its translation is CASSLGVGVVETQYF.

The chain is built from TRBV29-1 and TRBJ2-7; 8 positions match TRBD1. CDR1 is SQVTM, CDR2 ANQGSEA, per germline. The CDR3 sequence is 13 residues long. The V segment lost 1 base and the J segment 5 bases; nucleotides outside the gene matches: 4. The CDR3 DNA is TGCAGCGTTGAAGGGACAGGGATCCACGAGCAGTACTTC. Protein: CSVEGTGIHEQYF.

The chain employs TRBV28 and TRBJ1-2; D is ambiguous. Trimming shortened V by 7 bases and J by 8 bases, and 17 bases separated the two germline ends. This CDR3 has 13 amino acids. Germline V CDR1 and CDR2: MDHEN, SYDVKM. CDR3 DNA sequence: TGTGCCAGCACCCCGCCAGGCCCCTACGGCTACACCTTC. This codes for CASTPPGPYGYTF.

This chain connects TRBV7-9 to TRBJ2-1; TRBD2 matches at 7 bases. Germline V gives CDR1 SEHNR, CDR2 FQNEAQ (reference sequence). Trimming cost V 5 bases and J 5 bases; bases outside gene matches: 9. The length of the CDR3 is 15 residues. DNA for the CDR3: TGTGCCAGCAGCCCCAGGGTGGGAGGGGACAATGAGCAGTTCTTC. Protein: CASSPRVGGDNEQFF.

This chain's CDR3 is CASSYAGYNEQFF. As DNA, the CDR3 is TGTGCCAGCAGTTACGCAGGTTACAATGAGCAGTTCTTC. The V call is TRBV6-5, the J call TRBJ2-1, with D unresolved. V was trimmed by 2 bases and J by 4 bases, leaving 6 bases between them. The CDR3 is made up of 13 amino acids. Germline V gene sequence: CDR1 MNHEY, CDR2 SVGAGI.

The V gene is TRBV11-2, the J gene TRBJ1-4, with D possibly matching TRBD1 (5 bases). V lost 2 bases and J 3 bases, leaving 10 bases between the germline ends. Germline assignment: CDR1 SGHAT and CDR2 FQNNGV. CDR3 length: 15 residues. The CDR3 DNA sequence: TGTGCCAGCAGCTTAAGGGGCAGGGCTAATGAAAAACTGTTTTTT. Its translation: CASSLRGRANEKLFF.

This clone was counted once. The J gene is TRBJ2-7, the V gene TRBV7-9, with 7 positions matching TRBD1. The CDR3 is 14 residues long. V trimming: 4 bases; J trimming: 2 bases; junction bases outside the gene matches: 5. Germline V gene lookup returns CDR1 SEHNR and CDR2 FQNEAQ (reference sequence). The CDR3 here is CASSSRDSAYEQYF. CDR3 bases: TGTGCCAGCAGCTCCCGGGACAGCGCCTACGAGCAGTACTTC.

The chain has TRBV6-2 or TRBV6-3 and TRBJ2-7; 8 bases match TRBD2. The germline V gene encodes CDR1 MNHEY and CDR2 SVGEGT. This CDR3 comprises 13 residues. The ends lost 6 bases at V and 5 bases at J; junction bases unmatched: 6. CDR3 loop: CASSPGTSDEQYF. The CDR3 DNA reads TGTGCCAGCAGCCCCGGGACTAGTGACGAGCAGTACTTC.

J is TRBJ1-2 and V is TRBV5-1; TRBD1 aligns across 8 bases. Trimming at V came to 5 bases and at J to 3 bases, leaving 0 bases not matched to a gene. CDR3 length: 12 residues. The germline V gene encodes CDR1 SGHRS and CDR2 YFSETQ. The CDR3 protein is CASRDRDYGYTF. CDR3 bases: TGCGCCAGCAGGGACAGGGACTATGGCTACACCTTC.

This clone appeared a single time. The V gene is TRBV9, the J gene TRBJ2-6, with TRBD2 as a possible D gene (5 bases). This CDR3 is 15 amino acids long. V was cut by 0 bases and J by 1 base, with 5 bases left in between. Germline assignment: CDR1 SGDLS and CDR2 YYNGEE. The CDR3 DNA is TGTGCCAGCAGCGTAGCGGGGTCTGGGGCCAACGTCCTGACTTTC. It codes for CASSVAGSGANVLTF. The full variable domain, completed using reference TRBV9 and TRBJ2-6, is DSGVTQTPKHLITATGQRVTLRCSPRSGDLSVYWYQQSLDQGLQFLIQYYNGEERAKGNILERFSAQQFPDLHSELNLSSLELGDSALYFCASSVAGSGANVLTFGAGSRLTVL.

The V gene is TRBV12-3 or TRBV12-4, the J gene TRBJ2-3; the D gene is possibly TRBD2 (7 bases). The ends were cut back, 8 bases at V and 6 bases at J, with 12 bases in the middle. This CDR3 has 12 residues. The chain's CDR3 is CASLGGADTQYF. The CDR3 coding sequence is TGTGCCAGCCTTGGGGGGGCGGATACGCAGTATTTT.

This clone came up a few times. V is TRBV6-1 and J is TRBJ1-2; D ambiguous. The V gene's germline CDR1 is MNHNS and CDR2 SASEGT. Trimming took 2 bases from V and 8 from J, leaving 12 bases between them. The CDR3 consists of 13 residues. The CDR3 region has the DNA TGTGCCAGCAGTGAAACCCTCCGAGAAGGCTACACCTTC. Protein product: CASSETLREGYTF.

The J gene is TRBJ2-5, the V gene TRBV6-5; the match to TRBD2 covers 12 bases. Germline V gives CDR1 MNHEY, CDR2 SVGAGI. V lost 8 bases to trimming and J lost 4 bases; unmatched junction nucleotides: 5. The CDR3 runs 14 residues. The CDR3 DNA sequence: TGTGCCAGCGGACTAGCGGGGAAGGGAGAGACCCAGTACTTC. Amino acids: CASGLAGKGETQYF.

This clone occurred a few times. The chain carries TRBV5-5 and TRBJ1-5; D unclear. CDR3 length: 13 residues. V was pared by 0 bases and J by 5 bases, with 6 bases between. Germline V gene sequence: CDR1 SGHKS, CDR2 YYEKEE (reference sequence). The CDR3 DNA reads TGTGCCAGCAGCTTGGGACTTTATCAGCCCCAGCATTTT. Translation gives CASSLGLYQPQHF.

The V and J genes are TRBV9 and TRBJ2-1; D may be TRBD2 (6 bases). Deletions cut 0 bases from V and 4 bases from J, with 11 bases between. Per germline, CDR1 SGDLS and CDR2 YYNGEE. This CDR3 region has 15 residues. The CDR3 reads CASSVEGREYNEQFF. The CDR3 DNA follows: TGTGCCAGCAGCGTAGAGGGTCGGGAGTACAATGAGCAGTTCTTC.

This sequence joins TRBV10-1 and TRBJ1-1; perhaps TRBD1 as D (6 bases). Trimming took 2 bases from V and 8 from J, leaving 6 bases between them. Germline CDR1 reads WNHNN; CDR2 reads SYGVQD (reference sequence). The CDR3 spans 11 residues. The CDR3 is CASSEGTEAFF. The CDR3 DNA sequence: TGCGCCAGCAGTGAGGGGACAGAAGCTTTCTTT.

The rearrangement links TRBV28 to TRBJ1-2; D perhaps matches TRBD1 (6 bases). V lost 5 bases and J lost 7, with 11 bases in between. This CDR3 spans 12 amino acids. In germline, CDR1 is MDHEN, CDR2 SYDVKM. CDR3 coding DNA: TGTGCCAGCAGTCCACAGGGACGTGGCTACACCTTC. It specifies CASSPQGRGYTF.

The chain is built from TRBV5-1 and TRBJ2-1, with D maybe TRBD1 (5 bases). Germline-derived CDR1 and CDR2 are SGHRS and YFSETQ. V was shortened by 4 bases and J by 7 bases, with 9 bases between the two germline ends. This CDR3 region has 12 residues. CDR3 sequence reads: CASSTQGNEQFF. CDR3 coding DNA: TGCGCCAGCAGCACCCAGGGAAATGAGCAGTTCTTC.

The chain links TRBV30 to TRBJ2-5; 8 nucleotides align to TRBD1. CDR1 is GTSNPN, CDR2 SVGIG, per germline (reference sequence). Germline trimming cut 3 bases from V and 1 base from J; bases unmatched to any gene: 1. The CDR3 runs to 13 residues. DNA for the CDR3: TGTGCCTGGAGAGGGACAGGCCAAGAGACCCAGTACTTC. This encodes CAWRGTGQETQYF.